This paragraph covers one T cell receptor (beta chain) sequence. Its antigen is not yet known. There are no base qualities to consult, and no much larger clone falls within one base. This specimen comes from a study of T cell responses to AZD1222 COVID-19 vaccine (TCRdb year 2021). In the study overall: TCR sequencing was performed for fewer than 250 trial participants, of whom about 200 were given two doses of AZD1222 and 26 were given two doses of MenACWY control vaccine. Enrollment into the trials was organized by age into subgroups of 18-55, 56-69 and 70-plus years, and those subgroups contained approximately 160, 26 and 62 TCR-sequenced participants, respectively.

The time point label here, explained by the study, means: baseline before first vaccination. This specimen's treatment or condition label, interpreted: meningococcal conjugate vaccine given as trial control. Vaccinee samples came from UK trials COV001 and COV002, including a single-blind randomized controlled phase 2/3 trial of AZD1222 (ChAdOx1 nCoV-19) in healthy adults. Trial participant PBMC samples were collected at day 0 and day 28 after the second dose for TCRbeta chain sequencing. The CDR3 regions of human TCRbeta chains were analyzed by immunosequencing. The published analysis was carried out like this. TCRs in the repertoires were matched against a reference library of SARS-CoV-2-specific TCRs that had been generated with the MIRA antigen-specificity platform. Breadth meant the fraction of unique TCRs that were SARS-CoV-2-associated, whereas depth meant the fraction of total T cells that were SARS-CoV-2-associated. Using the MIRA data, each spike-specific TCR was assigned both to the spike region to which the TCR was reactive and to a CD4 or CD8 class. Log10-transformed breadth and depth values were compared by one-way ANOVA with Sidak's multiple comparisons tests. TCRdb mirrors the immuneACCESS table, restricted to in-frame sequences. Some clones are absent from its copies; in checked studies, under half trace to an unresolved V gene, and the reason for the others is unknown. Clone size and V and J calls were adopted from that table, with D and trimming inferred from the DNA. The sample profile shows 120,000 to 150,000 clones; 82% of them were found once. Of the sample, roughly 4.5% falls within the top ten clones.

Findings and caveats that apply to the study as a whole: In the small 56-69-year group, the increase in depth fell short of significance, most likely because of low power. After two AZD1222 doses, spike-specific TCR breadth and depth were significantly higher than at day 0 and than in MenACWY recipients. CD4 TCRs associated with the vaccine covered the entire spike protein, and the dominant responses were in regions 160-218 and 743-854. Participants were mostly white British and included more females than males, and it was suggested by the authors that clonal diversity may have been underestimated. Because no samples from the day 14 peak response were available, repertoires could be characterized only after the peak T cell response. Only five to seven AZD1222 recipients were SARS-CoV-2 seropositive at baseline, limiting conclusions about previously exposed vaccinees. Reportedly, close to half of the unique spike-specific TCRs recognized epitopes lying outside the regions that are mutated in the B.1.351 and B.1.1.7 variants.

The V and J ends are trimmed by 4 bases and 3 bases, leaving 11 bases between them. CDR1 SGHNT and CDR2 YYREEE were looked up in the germline V gene (reference sequence). Measured from the cysteine to the phenylalanine, the CDR3 is 14 residues long. The kept DNA is CDR3 alone, 42 bases in frame from the first base. The clonotype comes from an adult in good health. This specimen consisted of peripheral blood, obtained on day 0 of MenACWY control vaccination. Recombination linked TRBV5-4 to TRBJ2-1; no D gene can be assigned with confidence. DNA sequence: TGTGCCAGCAGCCCCACTACCGACTACAATGAGCAGTTCTTC. This gives the protein CASSPTTDYNEQFF. The CDR3 plus the reference TRBV5-4 and TRBJ2-1 genes for the other parts give the full variable domain: ETGVTQSPTHLIKTRGQQVTLRCSSQSGHNTVSWYQQALGQGPQFIFQYYREEENGRGNFPPRFSGLQFPNYSSELNVNALELDDSALYLCASSPTTDYNEQFFGPGTRLTVL.